The present entry profiles one TCR beta chain with its context. This sample stems from a study of cytomegalovirus exposure and HLA in healthy donors. CDR1 is SGHRS and CDR2 is YFSETQ in the germline V gene. This CDR3 region has 14 residues. Trimming cost V 4 bases and J 0 bases; bases outside gene matches: 4. Libraries were prepared by immunoSEQ multiplex PCR; TCRdb keeps only in-frame clonotypes and omits some of them. The repertoire holds more than 85,000 clones, approximately 90% seen once, with roughly 4% in the top ten. Sequencing used PBMCs. The clonotype comes from a woman under 30 in good health and CMV-seropositive. The chain combines TRBV5-1 with TRBJ2-7; 7 bases are shared with TRBD1. In DNA form, the CDR3 reads TGCGCCAGCAGCCCGACAGGGAGCTCCTACGAGCAGTACTTC. It translates to CASSPTGSSYEQYF.